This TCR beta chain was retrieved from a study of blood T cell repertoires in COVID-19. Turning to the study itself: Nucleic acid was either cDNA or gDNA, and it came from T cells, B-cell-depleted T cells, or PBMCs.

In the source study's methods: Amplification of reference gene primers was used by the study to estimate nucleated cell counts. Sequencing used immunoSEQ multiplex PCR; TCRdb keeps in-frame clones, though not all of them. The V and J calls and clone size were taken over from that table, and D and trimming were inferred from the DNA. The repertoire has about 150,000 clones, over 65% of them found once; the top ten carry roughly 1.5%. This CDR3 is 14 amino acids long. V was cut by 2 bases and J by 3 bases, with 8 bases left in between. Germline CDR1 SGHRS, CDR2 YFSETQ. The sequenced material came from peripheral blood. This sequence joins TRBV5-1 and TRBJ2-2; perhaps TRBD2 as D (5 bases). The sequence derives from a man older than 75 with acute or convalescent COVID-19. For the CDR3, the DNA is TGCGCCAGCAGCTTATGGGGAGACACCGGGGAGCTGTTTTTT. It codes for CASSLWGDTGELFF.